What follows describes a single T cell receptor beta chain. This sample stems from a study of blood T cell repertoires in COVID-19. At the level of the study: Acute and convalescent COVID-19 specimens originated in the United States, Italy and Spain. PBMCs, B-cell-depleted T cells, or T cells were the source of the cDNA or gDNA that made up the material.

In the source study's methods: Estimated nucleated cell counts came from reference gene primer amplification. Method: immunoSEQ multiplex PCR; TCRdb's copy keeps in-frame clones and lacks some. The DNA was the basis for D and trimming; V, J and clone size are from that table. The sample lists approximately 69,000 clones, approximately 86% occurring once. There are 15 residues in the CDR3. Germline CDR1 SGHAT, CDR2 FQNNGV. V lost 8 bases to trimming and J lost 0 bases; unmatched junction nucleotides: 8. This receptor was identified in a man in his fifties or sixties with acute or convalescent COVID-19. This chain connects TRBV11-2 to TRBJ2-3, with 7 bases fitting TRBD2. Sequencing was performed on peripheral blood. CDR3 sequence (DNA): TGTGCCAGCCTCGCACGCGGGGGAAGCACAGATACGCAGTATTTT. Translating gives CASLARGGSTDTQYF.